The clone carrying this T cell receptor (beta chain) was seen more than once but under ten times. The sample comes from a study of preoperative IRX-2 immunotherapy in early breast cancer. The CDR3 runs to 15 residues. Germline loops: CDR1 SGHNT, CDR2 YENEEA. V lost 5 bases and J 4 bases, leaving 15 bases between the germline ends. Described treatment: preoperative locoregional IRX-2 cytokine immunotherapy. Profiling relied on immunoSEQ multiplex PCR, and the TCRdb table lists in-frame clones only, not all of them. Seen here are 30,000 to 45,000 clones, 75% to 85% observed once, and the top ten hold approximately 1.5%.

The TCR originated in a human donor with breast cancer. The V call is TRBV11-3, the J call TRBJ1-3; perhaps TRBD1 as D (5 bases). Sequencing was performed on lymph node tissue, taken after IRX-2 immunotherapy. In DNA form, the CDR3 reads TGTGCCAGCAGCCCAGCGACGGGGCCCGGAAACACCATATATTTT. Translated, it gives CASSPATGPGNTIYF.